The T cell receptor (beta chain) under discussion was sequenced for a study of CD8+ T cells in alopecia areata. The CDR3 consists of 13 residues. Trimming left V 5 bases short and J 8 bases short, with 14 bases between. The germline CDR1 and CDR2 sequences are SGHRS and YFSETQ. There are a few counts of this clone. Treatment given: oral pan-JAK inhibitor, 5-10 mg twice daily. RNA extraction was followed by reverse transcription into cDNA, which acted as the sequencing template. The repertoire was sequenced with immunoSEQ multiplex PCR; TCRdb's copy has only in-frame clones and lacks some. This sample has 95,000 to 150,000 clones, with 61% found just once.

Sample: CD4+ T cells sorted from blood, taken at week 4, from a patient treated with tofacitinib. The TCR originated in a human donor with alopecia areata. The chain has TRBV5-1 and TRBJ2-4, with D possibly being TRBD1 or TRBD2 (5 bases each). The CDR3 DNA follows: TGCGCCAGCAGTCTCTTCATGGGGGACATTCAGTACTTC. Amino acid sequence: CASSLFMGDIQYF.